This T cell receptor (beta chain) was recovered during a study of blood T cell repertoires in COVID-19. TCRdb's table, derived via immunoSEQ multiplex PCR, lists solely in-frame clones and lacks some. The table shows about 310,000 clones, with approximately 85% occurring only once. CDR3 length: 15 residues. CDR1 and CDR2 from the germline V gene are SNHLY and FYNNEI. V lost 4 bases to trimming and J lost 1 base, with 10 bases between them. The TCR sequence derives from a man aged 30 to 45 who had recovered from COVID-19. The rearrangement uses TRBV2 and TRBJ2-2, with D possibly being TRBD1 (5 bases). Sequenced input: PBMCs or T cells enriched from blood (not recorded which). CDR3 in DNA: TGTGCCAGCAGTGTGGGCAGGGTGAACACCGGGGAGCTGTTTTTT. It translates to CASSVGRVNTGELFF.